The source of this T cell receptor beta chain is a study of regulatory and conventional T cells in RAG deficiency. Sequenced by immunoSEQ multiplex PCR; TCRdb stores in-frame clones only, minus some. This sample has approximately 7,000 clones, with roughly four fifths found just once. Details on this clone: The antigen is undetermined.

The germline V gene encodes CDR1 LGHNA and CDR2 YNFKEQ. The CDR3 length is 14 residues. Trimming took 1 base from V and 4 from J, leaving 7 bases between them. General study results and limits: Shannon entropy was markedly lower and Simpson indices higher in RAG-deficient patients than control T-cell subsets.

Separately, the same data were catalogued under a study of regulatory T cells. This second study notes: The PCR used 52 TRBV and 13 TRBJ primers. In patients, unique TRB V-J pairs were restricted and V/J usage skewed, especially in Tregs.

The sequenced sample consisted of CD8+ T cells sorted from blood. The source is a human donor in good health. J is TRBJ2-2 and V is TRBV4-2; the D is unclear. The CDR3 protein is CASSQGATTGELFF. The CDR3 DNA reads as TGTGCCAGCAGCCAAGGTGCGACCACCGGGGAGCTGTTTTTT.